This T cell receptor (beta chain) emerged from a study of cytomegalovirus exposure and HLA in healthy donors. The PCR was carried out with 60 Vbeta primers and 13 Jbeta primers. Only in-frame clones appear in the TCRdb table, and some are missing; sequencing was by immunoSEQ multiplex PCR. The sample consists of approximately 200,000 clones, roughly 78% of them appearing once. In germline, CDR1 is SGHVS, CDR2 FQNEAQ. The length of the CDR3 is 14 residues. Trimming removed 6 bases from V and 6 bases from J, with 15 bases in between. The chain has TRBV7-8 and TRBJ1-3, with D unclear. This receptor was identified in a girl aged 5-17 years in good health and CMV-seropositive. The sequenced material came from PBMCs. The CDR3 coding sequence is TGTGCCAGCAGAGAGACCCCGCGGGAAAACACCATATATTTT. It encodes CASRETPRENTIYF.